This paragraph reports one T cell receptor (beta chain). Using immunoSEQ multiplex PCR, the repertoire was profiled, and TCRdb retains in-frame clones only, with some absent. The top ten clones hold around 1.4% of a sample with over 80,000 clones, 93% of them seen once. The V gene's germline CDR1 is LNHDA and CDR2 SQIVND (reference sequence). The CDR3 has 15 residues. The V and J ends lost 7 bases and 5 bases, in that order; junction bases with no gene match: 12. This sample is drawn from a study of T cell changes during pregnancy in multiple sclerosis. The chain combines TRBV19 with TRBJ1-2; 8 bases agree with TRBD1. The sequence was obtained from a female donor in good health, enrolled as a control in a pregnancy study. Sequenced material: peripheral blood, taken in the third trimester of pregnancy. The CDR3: CASTRDRGQIYGYTF. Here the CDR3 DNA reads TGTGCCAGTACCCGTGACAGGGGCCAAATATATGGCTACACCTTC.